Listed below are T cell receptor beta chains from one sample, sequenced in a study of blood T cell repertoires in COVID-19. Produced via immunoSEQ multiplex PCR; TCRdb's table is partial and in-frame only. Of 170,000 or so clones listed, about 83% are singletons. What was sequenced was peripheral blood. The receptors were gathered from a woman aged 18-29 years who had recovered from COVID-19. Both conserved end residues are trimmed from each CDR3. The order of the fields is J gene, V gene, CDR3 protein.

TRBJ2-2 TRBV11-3 ASSFRTSGNTGELF
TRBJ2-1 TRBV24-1 ATSDPQGGAYNEQF
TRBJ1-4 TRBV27 ASSRPGQGATTNEKLF
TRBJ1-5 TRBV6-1 ASSEGGEQPQH
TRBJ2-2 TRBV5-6 ASSFGTVNTGELF
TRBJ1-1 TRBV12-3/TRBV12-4 ASSFRGAEAF
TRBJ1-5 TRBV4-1 ASSRLRGGNQPQH
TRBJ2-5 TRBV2 ASSRDRSAETQY
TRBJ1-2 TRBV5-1 ASSPAGRVNYGYT
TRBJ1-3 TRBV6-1 ASSGDAGSAGNTIY
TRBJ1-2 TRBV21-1 ASPDSRLYYGYT
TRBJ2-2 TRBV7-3 ASSYPAGATTGELF
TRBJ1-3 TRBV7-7 ASSTGTGSGNTIY
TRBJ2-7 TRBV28 ASSTTGDRGY
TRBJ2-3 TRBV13 ASSSLAGSTDTQY
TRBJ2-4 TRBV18 ASSPGDRSRNIQY
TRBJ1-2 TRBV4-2 ASSQEIRERAYGYT
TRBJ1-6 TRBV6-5 ASRRLRGDNSPLH
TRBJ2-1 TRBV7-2 ASSIRASGISYNEQF
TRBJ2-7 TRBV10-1 ARGRSAGVCSYEQY
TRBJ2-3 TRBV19 ASSFSGGAVNTQY
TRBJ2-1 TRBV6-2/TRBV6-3 ASSRTSGGVNNEQF
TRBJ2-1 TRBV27 ASSSTCCGLAGNEQF
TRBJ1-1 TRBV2 ASSGRGGGTEAF
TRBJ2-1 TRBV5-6 ASSSASSETSNEQF
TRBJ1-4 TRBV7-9 ASSLAGTGSANEKLF
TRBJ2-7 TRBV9 ASSVTDRGRLGEQY
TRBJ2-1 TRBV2 ASSELAGSYNEQF
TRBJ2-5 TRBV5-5 ASSRTGVGETQY
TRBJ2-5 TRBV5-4 ASKTDIGTVETQY
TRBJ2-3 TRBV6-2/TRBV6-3 ASSRRLAGAGDTQY
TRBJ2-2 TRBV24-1 ATSDFGLAGSGELF
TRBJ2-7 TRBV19 ASSMGQGGEQY
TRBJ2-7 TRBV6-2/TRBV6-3 ASSHTGIPYEQY
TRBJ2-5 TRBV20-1 SARTPGGQY
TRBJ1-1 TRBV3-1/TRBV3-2 ASSPSRGSNTEAF